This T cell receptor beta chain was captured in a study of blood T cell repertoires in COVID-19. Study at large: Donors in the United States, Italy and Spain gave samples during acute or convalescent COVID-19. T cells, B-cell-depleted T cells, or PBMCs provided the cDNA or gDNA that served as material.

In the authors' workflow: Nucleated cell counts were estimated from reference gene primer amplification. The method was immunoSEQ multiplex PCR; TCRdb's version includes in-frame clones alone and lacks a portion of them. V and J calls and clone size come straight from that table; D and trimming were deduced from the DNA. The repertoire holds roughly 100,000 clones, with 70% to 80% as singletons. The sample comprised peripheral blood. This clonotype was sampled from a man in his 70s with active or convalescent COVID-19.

CDR3 in DNA: TGCGCCAGCAGCGAGGGGGCCTCGTACGAGCAGTACTTC. This encodes CASSEGASYEQYF. The chain carries TRBV5-1 and TRBJ2-7; TRBD1 aligns across 7 bases. Per germline, CDR1 SGHRS and CDR2 YFSETQ. The CDR3 sequence is 13 residues long. Unmatched junction bases numbered 5, after V lost 4 bases and J lost 4 bases.